Each of the 12 T cell receptor beta chains below was sequenced from the same sample in a study of T cell responses to AZD1222 COVID-19 vaccine. Only in-frame clones appear in the TCRdb table, and some are missing; sequencing was by immunoSEQ multiplex PCR. The repertoire holds 130,000 to 150,000 clones, approximately 89% seen once, with over 12% in the top ten. The starting material was peripheral blood, obtained on day 0 of AZD1222 vaccination. These receptor sequences come from an adult in good health.

The gene calls are TRBV19 and TRBJ2-5, with 10 nucleotides matching TRBD2. The CDR3 extends over 16 amino acids. Germline CDR1 reads LNHDA; CDR2 reads SQIVND (reference sequence). After removal of 8 bases from V and 6 bases from J, the junction contained 15 bases not matched to a gene. DNA of the CDR3: TGTGCCAGTTCCCTAGGCGGTAGCGGGGGGAGGAAGACCCAGTACTTC. It translates to CASSLGGSGGRKTQYF. Full variable domain (outside the CDR3, taken from reference TRBV19 and TRBJ2-5): DGGITQSPKYLFRKEGQNVTLSCEQNLNHDAMYWYRQDPGQGLRLIYYSQIVNDFQKGDIAEGYSVSREKKESFPLTVTSAQKNPTAFYLCASSLGGSGGRKTQYFGPGTRLLVL.

The chain links TRBV7-2 to TRBJ2-1, with D unresolved. Trimming removed 3 bases at V and 4 bases at J, with 7 bases between. Germline CDR1 and CDR2: SGHTA and FQGNSA. The CDR3 spans 13 residues. The CDR3 loop is CASSFAGYNEQFF. The CDR3 DNA is TGTGCCAGCAGCTTCGCCGGATACAATGAGCAGTTCTTC.

This rearrangement joins TRBV7-3 to TRBJ1-1; D is unresolved. V was cut by 5 bases and J by 3 bases, with 10 bases left in between. The CDR3 is made up of 13 amino acids. Germline CDR1 is SGHTA and CDR2 is FQGTGA. The DNA for the CDR3 is TGTGCCAGCAGCCGGCAAACAGACACTGAAGCTTTCTTT. Translated, it gives CASSRQTDTEAFF. Together with reference TRBV7-3 and TRBJ1-1, the CDR3 gives the full variable domain: GAGVSQTPSNKVTEKGKYVELRCDPISGHTALYWYRQSLGQGPEFLIYFQGTGAADDSGLPNDRFFAVRPEGSVSTLKIQRTERGDSAVYLCASSRQTDTEAFFGQGTRLTVV.

The chain combines TRBV28 with TRBJ2-1; D remains unclear. Trimming shortened V by 11 bases and J by 0 bases, and 8 bases separated the two germline ends. CDR1 and CDR2 (germline): MDHEN, SYDVKM. The CDR3 is 12 amino acids. CDR3 in DNA: TGTGCCCGAGGATTCTCCTACAATGAGCAGTTCTTC. Protein product: CARGFSYNEQFF.

V usage is TRBV29-1 and J usage is TRBJ1-1; a weak D match, TRBD1 (6 bases). V gave up 3 bases and J gave up 9 bases, with 14 bases separating them. Germline V CDR1 and CDR2: SQVTM, ANQGSEA. This CDR3 comprises 12 residues. The chain's CDR3 is CSVEKDREKAFF. The CDR3 coding sequence is TGCAGCGTTGAGAAGGACAGAGAGAAAGCTTTCTTT.

The rearrangement joins TRBV24-1 to TRBJ2-5, with D tentatively TRBD1 (5 bases). This CDR3 spans 15 amino acids. Trimming stripped 2 bases from V and 4 bases from J, with 13 bases between. In germline, CDR1 is KGHDR, CDR2 SFDVKD. The CDR3 nucleotides are TGTGCCACCAGTGATTCGTTGCCAGGGCCAGAGACCCAGTACTTC. Its protein product is CATSDSLPGPETQYF.

V usage is TRBV6-5 and J usage is TRBJ1-1; 8 nucleotides line up with TRBD1. In germline, CDR1 is MNHEY, CDR2 SVGAGI. The V gene end was trimmed by 6 bases and the J gene end by 5 bases; junction bases not matched to a gene: 5. The CDR3 is 13 amino acids. The DNA for the CDR3 is TGTGCCAGCAGGGTCCGGGACAGGACTGAAGCTTTCTTT. It translates to CASRVRDRTEAFF.

The chain uses TRBV6-2 or TRBV6-3 and TRBJ2-2; D perhaps matches TRBD1 (6 bases). V lost 5 bases and J lost 0, with 10 bases in between. The CDR3 length is 15 residues. Germline V lookup: CDR1 MNHEY, CDR2 SVGEGT. This CDR3 reads CASSQGHTNTGELFF. The CDR3 DNA is TGTGCCAGCAGTCAGGGACACACGAACACCGGGGAGCTGTTTTTT.

The genes are TRBV24-1 and TRBJ2-3, with D maybe TRBD2 (6 bases). Looked up from germline, CDR1 is KGHDR and CDR2 is SFDVKD. This CDR3 spans 15 amino acids. Trimming took 4 bases from V and 2 from J, leaving 12 bases between them. Here the CDR3 DNA reads TGTGCCACCAGTGACCTAGCGCGGTTCACAGATACGCAGTATTTT. Amino acid sequence: CATSDLARFTDTQYF.

This chain joins TRBV29-1 and TRBJ1-3, with D unresolved. There are 13 residues in the CDR3. Germline loops: CDR1 SQVTM, CDR2 ANQGSEA. V was trimmed by 5 bases and J by 0 bases, leaving 8 bases between them. The CDR3 spells CSVFRSSGNTIYF. In DNA form, the CDR3 reads TGCAGCGTTTTCAGGAGCTCTGGAAACACCATATATTTT. Full variable domain (missing parts from reference TRBV29-1 and TRBJ1-3): SAVISQKPSRDICQRGTSLTIQCQVDSQVTMMFWYRQQPGQSLTLIATANQGSEATYESGFVIDKFPISRPNLTFSTLTVSNMSPEDSSIYLCSVFRSSGNTIYFGEGSWLTVV.

The rearrangement joins TRBV5-6 to TRBJ2-7, with 8 bases that match TRBD1. CDR3 length: 16 residues. Looked up from germline, CDR1 is SGHDT and CDR2 is YYEEEE. The V and J ends lost 1 base and 4 bases, in that order; junction bases with no gene match: 10. CDR3 sequence (DNA): TGTGCCAGCAGCTTGTTTACGGCCAGGGGGCTATACGAGCAGTACTTC. This sequence encodes CASSLFTARGLYEQYF.

The chain has TRBV19 and TRBJ2-7; 10 positions match TRBD2. Germline values: CDR1 LNHDA, CDR2 SQIVND (reference sequence). CDR3 length equals 15 residues. The V gene end was trimmed by 0 bases and the J gene end by 3 bases; junction bases not matched to a gene: 2. CDR3 DNA: TGTGCCAGTAGTATAGACGGACTAGCGGTCTACGAGCAGTACTTC. Amino acids: CASSIDGLAVYEQYF.